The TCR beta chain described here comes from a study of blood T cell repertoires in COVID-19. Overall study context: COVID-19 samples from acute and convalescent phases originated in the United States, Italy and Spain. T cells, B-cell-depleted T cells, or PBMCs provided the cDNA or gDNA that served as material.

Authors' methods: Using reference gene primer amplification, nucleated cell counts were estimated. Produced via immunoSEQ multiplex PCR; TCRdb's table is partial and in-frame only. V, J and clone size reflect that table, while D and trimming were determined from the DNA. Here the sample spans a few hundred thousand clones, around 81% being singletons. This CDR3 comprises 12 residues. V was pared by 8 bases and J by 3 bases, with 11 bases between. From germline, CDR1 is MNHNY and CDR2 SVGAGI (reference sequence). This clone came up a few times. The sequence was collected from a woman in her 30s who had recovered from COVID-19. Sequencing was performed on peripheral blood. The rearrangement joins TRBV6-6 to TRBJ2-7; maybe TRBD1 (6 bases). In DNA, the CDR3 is TGTGCCAGCCAAGGACAGTTCTACGAGCAGTACTTC. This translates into CASQGQFYEQYF.